The table lists the clone carrying this T cell receptor beta chain with a few counts. Its antigen remains unknown. V was pared by 0 bases and J by 6 bases, with 21 bases between. CDR1 is LGHNA and CDR2 is YSLEER in the germline V gene. The CDR3 runs 17 residues. This record comes from a study of beta chain features in type 1 diabetes. Study in general: Similarity in age, gender and cell yields was seen between patients and healthy donors. General study points: A PCR bias possibly favoring shorter templates would apply equally to patients and controls. At VDJ recombination sites, type 1 diabetes patients had fewer insertions and more deleted nucleotides. Sequencing used cDNA, and cells with high TCR expression could therefore be over-represented.

Sequencing targeted expressed TCRB transcripts, as all isolated RNA had been reverse transcribed. Only in-frame clones appear in the TCRdb table, and some are missing; sequencing was by immunoSEQ multiplex PCR. Of some 200,000 clones listed, approximately 11% were seen once; the top ten hold approximately 1.3%. The sample taken for sequencing was central memory CD4+ T cells from blood. V gene TRBV4-3 combines with J gene TRBJ2-7, with D unclear. This receptor was taken from a man aged 18 to 29 in good health. The CDR3 loop reads CASSQEVVQSLGSEQYF. In DNA, the CDR3 is TGCGCCAGCAGCCAAGAGGTGGTCCAGTCCCTTGGGTCCGAGCAGTACTTC.